A selection of T cell receptor beta chains follows, all from one sample in a study of cytomegalovirus exposure and HLA in healthy donors. Measured with immunoSEQ multiplex PCR; TCRdb has only the in-frame clones, and not every one. The sample holds 55,000 to 80,000 clones. The material sequenced was PBMCs. The receptors derive from a man aged 35 to 55 in good health and CMV-seronegative. Each CDR3 is given with its conserved first and last residue. The D gene is left open where the match is weak.

j_call,d_call,v_call,cdr3_aa,cdr3_nt
TRBJ2-7,-,TRBV6-1,CASSENYSYEQYF,TGTGCCAGCAGTGAAAATTACTCCTACGAGCAGTACTTC
TRBJ2-7,TRBD1,TRBV27,CASSQGATRREQYF,TGTGCCAGCAGCCAGGGGGCCACACGGCGGGAGCAGTACTTC
TRBJ1-1,-,TRBV7-8,CASRLGSGENTEAFF,TGTGCCAGCAGATTAGGGTCAGGGGAGAACACTGAAGCTTTCTTT
TRBJ1-1,TRBD1,TRBV9,CASSDARGLGTEAFF,TGTGCCAGCAGCGACGCCAGGGGGCTCGGCACTGAAGCTTTCTTT
TRBJ2-7,TRBD1,TRBV30,CAWNRGQGTYEQYF,TGTGCCTGGAATCGGGGACAGGGGACGTACGAGCAGTACTTC
TRBJ1-1,-,TRBV6-5,CASSTMERRNTEAFF,TGTGCCAGCAGTACCATGGAGCGGAGGAACACTGAAGCTTTCTTT
TRBJ1-3,-,TRBV30,CAWSQGTIYF,TGTGCCTGGAGCCAGGGCACCATATATTTT
TRBJ1-3,TRBD1,TRBV7-6,CASSPQTGGNSGNTIYF,TGTGCCAGCAGCCCCCAAACAGGGGGCAACTCTGGAAACACCATATATTTT
TRBJ1-3,TRBD1,TRBV7-8,CASSSIDRVVGNTIYF,TGTGCCAGCAGCTCTATAGACAGGGTGGTCGGAAACACCATATATTTT
TRBJ2-1,TRBD1,TRBV6-1,CASIPGQGVDEQFF,TGTGCCAGCATACCGGGACAGGGTGTAGATGAGCAGTTCTTC
TRBJ2-7,TRBD1,TRBV5-1,CASSPGTGAYEQYF,TGCGCCAGCAGCCCTGGGACAGGCGCCTACGAGCAGTACTTC
TRBJ1-1,-,TRBV10-3,CAISDNLPGTEAFF,TGTGCCATCAGTGACAACCTACCGGGCACTGAAGCTTTCTTT
TRBJ2-2,TRBD1,TRBV5-6,CASSLPGQGYTGELFF,TGTGCCAGCAGCTTGCCGGGACAGGGATACACCGGGGAGCTGTTTTTT